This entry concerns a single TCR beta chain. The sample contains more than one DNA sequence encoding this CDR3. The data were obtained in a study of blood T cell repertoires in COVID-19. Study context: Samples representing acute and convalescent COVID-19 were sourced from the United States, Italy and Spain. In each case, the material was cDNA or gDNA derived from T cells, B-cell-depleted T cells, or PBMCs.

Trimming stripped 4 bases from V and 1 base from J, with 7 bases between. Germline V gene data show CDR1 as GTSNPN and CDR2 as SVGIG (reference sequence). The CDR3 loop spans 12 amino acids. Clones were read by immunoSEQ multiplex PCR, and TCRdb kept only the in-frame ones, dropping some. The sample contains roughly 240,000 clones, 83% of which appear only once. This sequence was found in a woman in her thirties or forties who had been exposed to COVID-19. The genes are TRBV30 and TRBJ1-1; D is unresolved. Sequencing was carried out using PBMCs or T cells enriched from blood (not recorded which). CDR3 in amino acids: CAWNPGNTEAFF. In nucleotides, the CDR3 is TGTGCCTGGAACCCGGGGAACACTGAAGCTTTCTTT.